A selection of T cell receptor beta chains follows, all from one sample in a study of T cell repertoires in cytomegalovirus infection. TCRdb reanalysed the reads using MiXCR and keeps one entry per CDR3 protein. This sample has about 440,000 distinct CDR3 sequences, with approximately 31% found just once. Sequenced material: PBMCs. These TCRs come from a human donor in good health (CMV status not recorded). Some clones in this sample may be carry-over from other donors' samples. The CDR3 runs from the conserved cysteine through the conserved F or W. D genes are given only for firm matches. Size tells how often a clone was seen (once, few, many) or the class of an expanded clone, and some rows leave it out.

v_gene	j_gene	d_gene	abundance	CDR3nt	CDR3aa
TRBV5-5	TRBJ2-7	TRBD1	.	TGTGCCAGCACCGTTGACAGGGGAGAGCAGTACTTC	CASTVDRGEQYF
TRBV12-3/TRBV12-4	TRBJ1-2	.	few	TGTGCCAGCAGTTGGTTCTCCTCCGGTGGGGCCCGTGGCTACACCTTC	CASSWFSSGGARGYTF
TRBV7-2	TRBJ2-1	TRBD2	many	TGTGCCAGCAGCTTAGCCCGGGCGGGGGGGCCCGTTAGGAATGAGCAGTTCTTC	CASSLARAGGPVRNEQFF
TRBV28	TRBJ1-2	TRBD1	few	TGTGCCAGCAGTTCCTCCCCGACAGGGATTGGCTACACCTTC	CASSSSPTGIGYTF
TRBV6-2/TRBV6-3	TRBJ1-5	.	many	TGTGCCAGCAGTTTAGGGATGGGCAATCAGCCCCAGCATTTT	CASSLGMGNQPQHF
TRBV11-1	TRBJ2-6	.	.	TGTGCCAGCAGCATCCTCTCGACAGACCTCTCTGGGGCCAACGTCCTGACTTTC	CASSILSTDLSGANVLTF
TRBV2	TRBJ2-1	.	.	TGTGCCAGCAGTGGGGCCAATGAGCAGTTCTTC	CASSGANEQFF
TRBV6-1	TRBJ2-5	.	few	TGTGCCAGCAGTGAAGCGCTTCGATGGGAAGAGACCCAGTACTTC	CASSEALRWEETQYF
TRBV19	TRBJ1-5	.	few	TGTGCCAGTAGTATCCCCGGGGGCAATCAGCCCCAGCATTTT	CASSIPGGNQPQHF
TRBV28	TRBJ1-2	TRBD1	.	TGTGCCAGCAGGGGTACAGGGGGCGTATTGAGTTACACCTTC	CASRGTGGVLSYTF
TRBV11-2	TRBJ1-2	.	few	TGTGCCAGCAGCTTAGATACCCGGACCTTTTATGGCTACACCTTC	CASSLDTRTFYGYTF
TRBV19	TRBJ2-7	.	.	TGTGCCAGTAGCACGACAGATTCCTACGAGCAGTACTTC	CASSTTDSYEQYF
TRBV27	TRBJ2-3	.	.	TGTGCCAGCAGTTTACAGACGGCCCCTAACCTACGCACAGATACGCAGTATTTT	CASSLQTAPNLRTDTQYF
TRBV7-2	TRBJ2-7	.	.	TGTGCCAGCAGCTACCCCTCGCTACGAAAGTCCGACGAGCAGTACTTC	CASSYPSLRKSDEQYF
TRBV4-1	TRBJ2-1	.	.	TGCGCCAGCAGACAGGTTATAACCTACAATGAGCAGTTCTTC	CASRQVITYNEQFF
TRBV7-8	TRBJ1-2	TRBD1	many	TGTGCCAGCAGCTTAGACTCGACAGGGCGGGCCCGCTACACCTTC	CASSLDSTGRARYTF
TRBV5-4	TRBJ2-1	TRBD2	.	TGTGCCAGCAGCTTGATCCCTCCGGGACTAACTTACAATGAGCAGTTCTTC	CASSLIPPGLTYNEQFF
TRBV28	TRBJ2-3	.	many	TGTGCCAGCGGGGACTTTAGCACAGATACGCAGTATTTT	CASGDFSTDTQYF
TRBV25-1	TRBJ2-1	.	few	TGTGCCAGCAGTGCGGGCGGGGACAATGAGCAGTTCTTC	CASSAGGDNEQFF
TRBV6-6	TRBJ2-5	.	.	TGTGCCAGCAGGCTCCGGGACTCCAGTAGGGAGACCCAGTACTTC	CASRLRDSSRETQYF
TRBV6-6	TRBJ2-5	.	.	TGTGCCAGCAGTTCCTCAGGGGCTCGGCAGACCCAGTACTTC	CASSSSGARQTQYF
TRBV6-6	TRBJ2-1	TRBD1	.	TGTGCCAGCAGTTACTCCGGGACAGCGGTCTGGAATGAGCAGTTCTTC	CASSYSGTAVWNEQFF
TRBV7-8	TRBJ1-1	.	many	TGTGCCAGCAGCTTAGGGGAGGTGACTGAAGCTTTCTTT	CASSLGEVTEAFF
TRBV5-5	TRBJ2-1	.	few	TGTGCCAGCAGCTCGAAGGGAATGAAAGTTTACAATGAGCAGTTCTTC	CASSSKGMKVYNEQFF
TRBV6-1	TRBJ1-6	TRBD1	few	TGTGCCAGCAGTTCTCCGGGACAGGGGAATTCACCCCTCCACTTT	CASSSPGQGNSPLHF
TRBV29-1	TRBJ1-1	.	.	TGCAGCGTTGACAGGACGGGGAACACTGAAGCTTTCTTT	CSVDRTGNTEAFF
TRBV28	TRBJ2-7	TRBD1	.	TGTGCCAGCAGTTACAGGGGGCACTACGAGCAGTACTTC	CASSYRGHYEQYF
TRBV29-1	TRBJ2-7	TRBD2	few	TGCAGCGTGGATGACAAGGGACTAGAAGAGCAGTACTTC	CSVDDKGLEEQYF
TRBV15	TRBJ2-1	TRBD2	few	TGTGCCACCAGCTCGGGACTAGCGGGAGACAATGAGCAGTTCTTC	CATSSGLAGDNEQFF
TRBV9	TRBJ1-1	TRBD1	.	TGTGCCAGCAGCCGCCAAACAGGGGGTATGAACACTGAAGCTTTCTTT	CASSRQTGGMNTEAFF
TRBV2	TRBJ2-5	.	.	TGTGCCAGCAGTGAAGAATGGGACGCTTCGGAGACCCAGTACTTC	CASSEEWDASETQYF
TRBV12-3/TRBV12-4	TRBJ2-2	TRBD2	few	TGTGCCAGCAGCCTCGGGGGGGGCCTGACCGGGGAGCTGTTTTTT	CASSLGGGLTGELFF
TRBV4-1	TRBJ2-1	.	few	TGCGCCAGCAGCCACAAGCAATCTGGTGAGCAGTTCTTC	CASSHKQSGEQFF
TRBV6-6	TRBJ1-5	.	.	TGTGCCAGCAGTTGGGGCCCGGGTGGCAATCAGCCCCAGCATTTT	CASSWGPGGNQPQHF
TRBV5-4	TRBJ2-2	TRBD1	.	TGTGCCAGCACCGGTGACAGGGTCAACACCGGGGAGCTGTTTTTT	CASTGDRVNTGELFF
TRBV7-2	TRBJ2-3	.	.	TGTGCCAGCAGCTTAGGAAGACGCCACACAGATACGCAGTATTTT	CASSLGRRHTDTQYF
TRBV2	TRBJ2-5	.	.	TGTGCCAGCCTGTCAGGGGCCCAAGAGACCCAGTACTTC	CASLSGAQETQYF
TRBV4-1	TRBJ1-2	.	many	TGCGCCAGCAGCCAACGGACCCGAGGGTACTATGGCTACACCTTC	CASSQRTRGYYGYTF
TRBV6-1	TRBJ1-2	.	.	TGTGCCTGCAGTTACGAGGGAGACTATGGCTACACCTTC	CACSYEGDYGYTF
TRBV27	TRBJ2-3	.	.	TGTGCCAGCAGGACGAGGGCGTCTACGCAGTATTTT	CASRTRASTQYF
TRBV5-8	TRBJ1-2	.	few	TGTGCCAGCAGCTTGGAGTACTATGGCTACACCTTC	CASSLEYYGYTF
TRBV7-8	TRBJ1-2	.	.	TGTGCCAGCAGCTTATCGTTCAGAACTAACTATGGCTACACCTTC	CASSLSFRTNYGYTF
TRBV7-9	TRBJ1-3	.	.	TGTGCCAGCAGTCTGGGGTCAGGGCCTCCCTCTGGAAACACCATATATTTT	CASSLGSGPPSGNTIYF
TRBV11-2	TRBJ1-1	.	many	TGTGCCAGCAGCCTCCTCGACAACCTGGCAGCTTTCTTT	CASSLLDNLAAFF
TRBV6-2/TRBV6-3	TRBJ2-1	TRBD1	few	TGTGCCAGCAGTCAACACGGGACAGGGGGCTACAATGAGCAGTTCTTC	CASSQHGTGGYNEQFF
TRBV11-2	TRBJ1-1	TRBD1	few	TGTGCCAGCAGCCCCACAGGGGCGAGGAACACTGAAGCTTTCTTT	CASSPTGARNTEAFF
TRBV6-1	TRBJ2-7	.	.	TGTGCCAGCAGTGATCTCGCGGGTCCTCGGTTTTACGAGCAGTCCTTC	CASSDLAGPRFYEQSF
TRBV4-1	TRBJ1-5	.	many	TGCGCCAGCAGTACTCGATCAGGGCAGGGAAATCAGCCCCAGCATTTT	CASSTRSGQGNQPQHF
TRBV7-9	TRBJ2-5	.	few	TGTGCCAGCAGCCACCAGGCCTATCAAGAGACCCAGTACTTC	CASSHQAYQETQYF
TRBV2	TRBJ1-1	.	few	TGTGCCACCAGCGTCCAATCAGAGAACACTGAAGCTTTCTTT	CATSVQSENTEAFF
TRBV28	TRBJ2-1	.	.	TGTGCCAGCAGTTTACCCCGGACAGACCTCTCCTACAATGAGCAGTTCTTC	CASSLPRTDLSYNEQFF
TRBV19	TRBJ2-1	TRBD2	.	TGTGCCAGTAGTATGTCAGCGGGGGAGTTCAATGAGCAGTTCTTC	CASSMSAGEFNEQFF
TRBV27	TRBJ1-4	.	many	TGTGCCAGCAGCTTAACAGGGTTGCTAACAAATGAAAAACTGTTTTTT	CASSLTGLLTNEKLFF
TRBV6-6	TRBJ1-5	.	few	TGTGCCAGCAGTTACTCGACCGCCCCCAGATATAGCAATCAGCCCCAGCATTTT	CASSYSTAPRYSNQPQHF
TRBV4-1	TRBJ2-7	.	few	TGCGCCAGCAGCCAAGACGACGCCTTCGAGCAGTACTTC	CASSQDDAFEQYF
TRBV7-9	TRBJ2-6	TRBD1	.	TGTGCCAGCCTATACTGGGTCGGGACAGGCACCCTTTCTGGGGCCAACGTCCTGACTTTC	CASLYWVGTGTLSGANVLTF
TRBV6-1	TRBJ1-2	.	many	TGTGCCAGCAGTGAAGCACGGGATCGCGGCTACACCTTC	CASSEARDRGYTF
TRBV24-1	TRBJ2-5	.	.	TGTGCCACCAGTGTTACGGCGGCAGAGACCCAGTACTTC	CATSVTAAETQYF
TRBV28	TRBJ2-5	TRBD2	few	TGTGCCAGCAGTTTAATCGGGGGGGGGAAGACCCAGTACTTC	CASSLIGGGKTQYF